Each of the 13 T cell receptor beta chains below was sequenced from the same sample in a study of T cells after yellow fever vaccination. TCRdb re-called the 5' RACE reads through MiXCR, storing one row per CDR3 protein. The sample lists under 200,000 distinct CDR3 sequences, 6% to 7.5% occurring once. Specimen: CD4+ T cells sorted from PBMCs, collected 5 to 6 days after the first yellow fever vaccination. The source of these receptors is a man younger than 35 who received the YFV17D yellow fever vaccine.

This clonotype turned up a few times. The chain links TRBV12-3 or TRBV12-4 to TRBJ2-1; 9 nucleotides agree with TRBD1. This CDR3 has 14 residues. With 6 bases clipped from V and 9 bases from J, the junction kept 9 bases outside the gene matches. The CDR3, as DNA: TGTGCCAGCAGAACGGACAGGGGTAGGCGTGAGCAGTTCTTC. Its translation is CASRTDRGRREQFF.

The V and J genes are TRBV6-2 or TRBV6-3 and TRBJ2-1; 8 bases align to TRBD2. The CDR3 is 15 residues long. Per germline, CDR1 MNHEY and CDR2 SVGEGT. Trimming took 2 bases from V and 5 from J; bases not matched to a gene: 5. In nucleotides, the CDR3 is TGTGCCAGCAGTTACGAACTAGCGGACAACAATGAGCAGTTCTTC. Encoded protein: CASSYELADNNEQFF.

This clonotype was counted a few times. The CDR3 DNA sequence: TGTGCCAGCAGCTCGACAGGGATCGCTAATGAAAAACTGTTTTTT. This encodes CASSSTGIANEKLFF. This chain joins TRBV6-1 and TRBJ1-4, with 7 positions matching TRBD1. This CDR3 comprises 15 residues. The germline V gene encodes CDR1 MNHNS and CDR2 SASEGT. Losses at the gene ends were 6 bases for V and 3 bases for J; bases not matched to a gene: 7.

A few counts support this clonotype. The gene calls are TRBV24-1 and TRBJ2-2; TRBD1 matches 8 bases. The ends lost 3 bases at V and 4 bases at J; junction bases unmatched: 6. The CDR3 runs to 16 residues. CDR1 is KGHDR and CDR2 is SFDVKD in the germline V gene. The CDR3 here is CATSDPGTGFTGELFF. The CDR3 DNA follows: TGTGCCACCAGTGATCCCGGGACAGGATTCACCGGGGAGCTGTTTTTT.

This clonotype was counted ten times or more. The chain links TRBV4-3 to TRBJ1-2; D is unresolved. With 1 base removed from V and 4 bases from J, the gap between germline ends came to 10 bases. The CDR3 length is 14 residues. Germline CDR1 and CDR2: LGHNA and YSLEER. CDR3 DNA sequence: TGCGCCAGCAGCCAAGCTCCGGGATCCTATGGCTACACCTTC. Its translation is CASSQAPGSYGYTF.

The chain links TRBV7-2 to TRBJ1-5; 8 positions match TRBD1. From germline, CDR1 is SGHTA and CDR2 FQGNSA. This CDR3 is built from 15 residues. The J segment lost 6 bases and the V segment lost 4 bases, leaving 8 bases of the junction unmatched. CDR3 nucleotides: TGTGCCAGCAGCTACGACAGGGGAGGAGGTCAGCCCCAGCATTTT. Translating it yields CASSYDRGGGQPQHF. The whole variable domain, remainder taken from reference TRBV7-2 and TRBJ1-5, is GAGVSQSPSNKVTEKGKDVELRCDPISGHTALYWYRQSLGQGLEFLIYFQGNSAPDKSGLPSDRFSAERTGGSVSTLTIQRTQQEDSAVYLCASSYDRGGGQPQHFGDGTRLSIL.

In this sample, this clonotype turned up many times. The chain employs TRBV7-2 and TRBJ2-1; tentative D call: TRBD1 (5 bases). V was pared by 4 bases and J by 11 bases, with 12 bases between. The CDR3 length is 12 residues. Per the germline V gene, CDR1 is SGHTA and CDR2 is FQGNSA. The CDR3 here is CASSSTVAKQFF. CDR3 sequence (DNA): TGTGCCAGCAGCTCGACAGTGGCAAAGCAGTTCTTC.

This clonotype was recorded at least ten times. The chain uses TRBV5-1 and TRBJ2-3; 13 nucleotides align to TRBD2. This CDR3 spans 16 amino acids. The germline V gene has CDR1 SGHRS and CDR2 YFSETQ. The trim removed 3 bases at V and 1 base at J, leaving 2 bases unmatched. The CDR3 loop is CASSSGLAGGTDTQYF. The CDR3 DNA follows: TGCGCCAGCAGCTCCGGACTAGCGGGGGGCACAGATACGCAGTATTTT.

J is TRBJ1-2 and V is TRBV20-1, with D maybe TRBD1 (6 bases). Trimming stripped 6 bases from V and 0 bases from J, with 14 bases between. CDR1 and CDR2 (germline): DFQATT, SNEGSKA (reference sequence). The CDR3 consists of 14 residues. Written as DNA, the CDR3 is TGCAGTGCCCAGCAGGGGTCCTCTAACTATGGCTACACCTTC. This encodes CSAQQGSSNYGYTF.

This clonotype has ten or more counts. V gene TRBV10-3 combines with J gene TRBJ2-7; 8 bases are shared with TRBD1. The germline V gene has CDR1 ENHRY and CDR2 SYGVKD. The trim removed 7 bases at V and 4 bases at J, leaving 9 bases unmatched. This CDR3 region has 14 residues. The CDR3 sequence: CAITSEQGVYEQYF. The CDR3 coding sequence is TGTGCCATCACCTCTGAACAGGGGGTTTACGAGCAGTACTTC.

This clonotype was counted many times. This chain joins TRBV20-1 and TRBJ1-4; tentative D call: TRBD1 (5 bases). Trimming took off 6 bases at V and 6 bases at J, with 11 bases between the two ends. Per germline, CDR1 DFQATT and CDR2 SNEGSKA (reference sequence). This CDR3 is built from 12 residues. This CDR3 reads CSAQGGDEKLFF. The CDR3, as DNA: TGCAGTGCCCAAGGAGGGGATGAAAAACTGTTTTTT.

This clonotype showed up many times. The rearrangement uses TRBV12-3 or TRBV12-4 and TRBJ2-1; D not resolved. The V and J ends lost 6 bases and 10 bases respectively, with 10 bases between them. The CDR3 is made up of 11 amino acids. CDR3 DNA: TGTGCCAGCAGCCCCTTGGGGGAGCAGTTCTTC. As protein: CASSPLGEQFF.

This clonotype was counted at least ten times. The rearrangement uses TRBV20-1 and TRBJ2-7; tentative D call: TRBD2 (6 bases). The CDR3 runs 12 residues. The V end was cut by 6 bases, the J end by 3 bases, with 12 bases between. The germline V gene has CDR1 DFQATT and CDR2 SNEGSKA (reference sequence). The CDR3 is CSALRGFYEQYF. The CDR3 DNA reads TGCAGTGCCCTCCGGGGGTTCTACGAGCAGTACTTC.